These 28 T cell receptor beta chains came from one sample sequenced in a study of shared clonotypes between healthy human individuals. Measured with immunoSEQ multiplex PCR; TCRdb has only the in-frame clones, and not every one. The profile shows about 1.5 million clones, 98% of them singletons. The sample comprised naive CD4+ T cells sorted from blood. The subset here: CD45RA+ positively selected. Receptors were obtained from a young man in good health.

This chain joins TRBV28 and TRBJ2-3; the D is unclear. This CDR3 spans 15 amino acids. From germline, CDR1 is MDHEN and CDR2 SYDVKM. Trimming removed 3 bases at V and 2 bases at J, with 12 bases between. CDR3 protein: CASSFGQEVTDTQYF. CDR3 DNA: TGTGCCAGCAGTTTTGGCCAGGAAGTCACAGATACGCAGTATTTT.

The genes are TRBV18 and TRBJ2-6; weak D call: TRBD1 (6 bases). Germline V gene sequence: CDR1 KGHSH, CDR2 LQKENI. Trimming took 4 bases from V and 0 from J, leaving 13 bases between them. The length of the CDR3 is 17 residues. CDR3 amino acids: CASSLRTARSGANVLTF. CDR3 nucleotides: TGTGCCAGCTCACTAAGGACAGCACGCTCTGGGGCCAACGTCCTGACTTTC.

This chain connects TRBV6-5 to TRBJ2-7; 11 bases fit TRBD1. In germline, CDR1 is MNHEY, CDR2 SVGAGI. The CDR3 totals 15 residues. V gave up 5 bases and J gave up 5 bases; unmatched junction bases: 8. DNA of the CDR3: TGTGCCAGCAGTACCCCGGACAGGGGGCTAAACGAGCAGTACTTC. Amino acids: CASSTPDRGLNEQYF.

This clone appeared a single time. This chain links TRBV5-6 with TRBJ2-7; D is ambiguous. Germline CDR1 reads SGHDT; CDR2 reads YYEEEE. The CDR3 runs to 11 residues. V lost 3 bases to trimming and J lost 3 bases, with 4 bases between them. The CDR3 here is CASSSYYEQYF. Here the CDR3 DNA reads TGTGCCAGCAGCTCGTACTACGAGCAGTACTTC.

The chain links TRBV7-8 to TRBJ1-5; 8 bases agree with TRBD1. Germline-derived CDR1 and CDR2 are SGHVS and FQNEAQ. The CDR3 is 19 amino acids. Trimming took 4 bases from V and 0 from J; bases not matched to a gene: 14. The CDR3 DNA is TGTGCCAGCAGCTCTGGAGGGGCAGGGGGCTTTCATAGCAATCAGCCCCAGCATTTT. Amino acids: CASSSGGAGGFHSNQPQHF.

The chain links TRBV11-3 to TRBJ2-2; D is uncertain. The V end lost 1 base, the J end lost 5 bases, and 11 bases lay between the germline ends. Germline CDR1 and CDR2: SGHNT and YENEEA. The CDR3 is made up of 15 amino acids. DNA of the CDR3: TGTGCCAGCAGCTTAGTATTAGGGCAGACCGGGGAGCTGTTTTTT. Its protein is CASSLVLGQTGELFF.

This sequence joins TRBV27 and TRBJ1-2, with D unresolved. The CDR3 totals 12 residues. V shed 6 bases and J shed 7 bases, with 12 bases lying between them. The V gene's germline CDR1 is MNHEY and CDR2 SMNVEV (reference sequence). The CDR3 sequence is CASSVPGGGYTF. CDR3 in DNA: TGTGCCAGCAGCGTACCAGGAGGTGGCTACACCTTC.

The chain links TRBV6-6 to TRBJ2-3, with TRBD1 identical over 8 bases. The CDR3 runs 14 residues. J was trimmed by 1 base and V by 6 bases; bases with no gene match: 3. The germline CDR1 and CDR2 sequences are MNHNY and SVGAGI (reference sequence). This chain's CDR3 is CASRTTGGTDTQYF. In DNA, the CDR3 is TGTGCCAGCAGAACGACAGGGGGCACAGATACGCAGTATTTT.

CDR3 sequence reads: CASSELVQGGEQYF. In DNA, the CDR3 is TGTGCCAGTAGCGAGCTAGTACAGGGGGGCGAGCAGTACTTC. The J gene is TRBJ2-7, the V gene TRBV19; 8 bases agree with TRBD1. The V gene end was trimmed by 6 bases and the J gene end by 6 bases; junction bases not matched to a gene: 10. Germline lookup yields CDR1 LNHDA and CDR2 SQIVND (reference sequence). The length of the CDR3 is 14 residues.

A word on this clone: Other DNA sequences in the sample encode the same CDR3. The gene calls are TRBV28 and TRBJ1-2; D is unresolved. From germline, CDR1 is MDHEN and CDR2 SYDVKM. The CDR3 sequence is 12 residues long. The germline V and J ends were trimmed by 4 bases and 3 bases, with 6 bases remaining between them. The CDR3 DNA reads TGTGCCAGCAGTTACAGAGACTATGGCTACACCTTC. Its translation is CASSYRDYGYTF.

In DNA form, the CDR3 reads TGCAGCGTTAACGGATTAATTAGCACAGATACGCAGTATTTT. This encodes CSVNGLISTDTQYF. The gene calls are TRBV29-1 and TRBJ2-3; D is undetermined. The V and J ends lost 5 bases and 0 bases respectively, with 12 bases between them. Germline V gives CDR1 SQVTM, CDR2 ANQGSEA. The CDR3 contains 14 residues.

This chain uses TRBV7-7 with TRBJ1-4; 8 nucleotides match TRBD1. J gave up 3 bases and V 5 bases, and 2 bases lay outside the gene matches. The CDR3 runs to 14 residues. Looked up from germline, CDR1 is SSHAT and CDR2 is FNYEAQ (reference sequence). The CDR3 loop is CASSRTGPNEKLFF. The CDR3 DNA sequence: TGTGCCAGCAGCCGGACAGGGCCTAATGAAAAACTGTTTTTT.

The V and J genes are TRBV19 and TRBJ2-1; 11 bases fit TRBD2. There are 17 residues in the CDR3. Germline CDR1 LNHDA, CDR2 SQIVND (reference sequence). With V trimmed by 6 bases and J by 1 base, 8 bases remained unmatched. The CDR3 is CASRGLAAQGSYNEQFF. CDR3 coding DNA: TGTGCCAGTAGGGGACTAGCGGCCCAGGGGTCCTACAATGAGCAGTTCTTC.

The sample holds one count of this clone. The V call is TRBV10-1, the J call TRBJ2-3, with D possibly matching TRBD1 (5 bases). The V and J ends lost 0 bases and 4 bases respectively, with 11 bases between them. This CDR3 has 15 residues. Per the germline V gene, CDR1 is WNHNN and CDR2 is SYGVQD (reference sequence). The DNA of the CDR3 is TGCGCCAGCAGTGAGTCCGTAGGGGAAGCAGATACGCAGTATTTT. It yields the protein CASSESVGEADTQYF.

This chain uses TRBV5-1 with TRBJ2-3; D remains unclear. V dropped 4 bases and J dropped 3 bases, with 6 bases sitting between them. Per the germline V gene, CDR1 is SGHRS and CDR2 is YFSETQ. The CDR3 is 12 residues long. DNA for the CDR3: TGCGCCAGCAGCCCGGCGACAGATACGCAGTATTTT. Its protein is CASSPATDTQYF.

The CDR3 bases are TGTGCCAGCAGCCCAAGATCAATCTCCTACAATGAGCAGTTCTTC. This sequence encodes CASSPRSISYNEQFF. V usage is TRBV27 and J usage is TRBJ2-1; D not resolved. CDR1 is MNHEY, CDR2 SMNVEV, per germline (reference sequence). The germline V and J ends were trimmed by 6 bases and 0 bases, with 12 bases remaining between them. The CDR3 runs to 15 residues.

The genes are TRBV29-1 and TRBJ2-7; 7 positions match TRBD2. With 7 bases clipped from V and 7 bases from J, the junction kept 13 bases outside the gene matches. Per germline, CDR1 SQVTM and CDR2 ANQGSEA. The CDR3 spans 13 residues. The CDR3 loop reads CSAVSAGEDEQYF. Here the CDR3 DNA reads TGCAGCGCCGTGTCTGCGGGAGAGGATGAGCAGTACTTC.

The chain employs TRBV19 and TRBJ2-5; D is undetermined. V dropped 5 bases and J dropped 1 base, with 11 bases sitting between them. This CDR3 contains 14 residues. Germline V lookup: CDR1 LNHDA, CDR2 SQIVND (reference sequence). CDR3: CASSALGSQETQYF. Written as DNA, the CDR3 is TGTGCCAGTAGTGCCCTAGGTAGCCAAGAGACCCAGTACTTC. Drawing the rest from reference TRBV19 and TRBJ2-5, the complete variable domain is DGGITQSPKYLFRKEGQNVTLSCEQNLNHDAMYWYRQDPGQGLRLIYYSQIVNDFQKGDIAEGYSVSREKKESFPLTVTSAQKNPTAFYLCASSALGSQETQYFGPGTRLLVL.

The sample holds one count of this clone. The chain uses TRBV18 and TRBJ2-3; D may be TRBD1 or TRBD2 (5 bases each). The CDR3 sequence is 15 residues long. Germline CDR1 reads KGHSH; CDR2 reads LQKENI. The ends were cut back, 3 bases at V and 3 bases at J, with 13 bases in the middle. CDR3 region: CASSPFEGQTDTQYF. The CDR3 coding sequence is TGTGCCAGCTCACCCTTCGAGGGGCAAACAGATACGCAGTATTTT.

The table lists this clone with a count of one. The chain employs TRBV11-2 and TRBJ2-1; 12 bases map to TRBD2. Trimming at V came to 5 bases and at J to 4 bases, leaving 9 bases not matched to a gene. CDR1 and CDR2 from the germline V gene are SGHAT and FQNNGV. The CDR3 contains 17 residues. Here the CDR3 DNA reads TGTGCCAGCAGCAAGACTAGCGGGGGTCAAATATACAATGAGCAGTTCTTC. Its protein is CASSKTSGGQIYNEQFF. Together with reference TRBV11-2 and TRBJ2-1, the CDR3 gives the full variable domain: EAGVAQSPRYKIIEKRQSVAFWCNPISGHATLYWYQQILGQGPKLLIQFQNNGVVDDSQLPKDRFSAERLKGVDSTLKIQPAKLEDSAVYLCASSKTSGGQIYNEQFFGPGTRLTVL.

V is TRBV27 and J is TRBJ1-5; TRBD1 might be the D (5 bases). The CDR3 loop spans 14 amino acids. Looked up from germline, CDR1 is MNHEY and CDR2 is SMNVEV (reference sequence). Trimming removed 2 bases from V and 6 bases from J, with 11 bases in between. The CDR3 sequence: CASSLQGVAQPQHF. DNA for the CDR3: TGTGCCAGCAGTTTACAGGGAGTTGCTCAGCCCCAGCATTTT.

This sequence joins TRBV19 and TRBJ2-7, with D possibly being TRBD1 (5 bases). This CDR3 has 16 residues. Germline CDR1 is LNHDA and CDR2 is SQIVND (reference sequence). Deletions cut 5 bases from V and 4 bases from J, with 21 bases between. DNA of the CDR3: TGTGCCAGTAGTGACCAACCTCACGGACAACCATACGAGCAGTACTTC. Protein: CASSDQPHGQPYEQYF.

The chain employs TRBV7-2 and TRBJ2-1, with TRBD2 matching over 10 bases. This CDR3 is built from 18 residues. Germline V gene data show CDR1 as SGHTA and CDR2 as FQGNSA. J gave up 4 bases and V 5 bases, and 14 bases lay outside the gene matches. CDR3 amino acids: CASSRRPSGSTFYNEQFF. The CDR3 region has the DNA TGTGCCAGCAGCCGACGACCTAGCGGGAGTACGTTTTACAATGAGCAGTTCTTC. Together with reference TRBV7-2 and TRBJ2-1, the CDR3 gives the full variable domain: GAGVSQSPSNKVTEKGKDVELRCDPISGHTALYWYRQSLGQGLEFLIYFQGNSAPDKSGLPSDRFSAERTGGSVSTLTIQRTQQEDSAVYLCASSRRPSGSTFYNEQFFGPGTRLTVL.

This chain uses TRBV19 with TRBJ1-4; D is possibly TRBD1 (6 bases). Germline lookup yields CDR1 LNHDA and CDR2 SQIVND (reference sequence). The CDR3 has 16 amino acids. V was cut by 3 bases and J by 7 bases, with 18 bases left in between. The CDR3 region is CASSIRTAGIGEKLFF. In nucleotides, the CDR3 is TGTGCCAGTAGTATCCGGACAGCCGGGATCGGTGAAAAACTGTTTTTT.

The chain combines TRBV28 with TRBJ1-5, with D uncertain. This CDR3 spans 15 amino acids. V lost 3 bases and J 1 base, leaving 10 bases between the germline ends. Germline CDR1 is MDHEN and CDR2 is SYDVKM. The CDR3 is CASSFEDASNQPQHF. The CDR3 bases are TGTGCCAGCAGTTTTGAGGACGCCAGCAATCAGCCCCAGCATTTT.

The chain has TRBV27 and TRBJ2-1, with TRBD2 matching 7 bases. The CDR3 spans 13 residues. Germline CDR1 and CDR2: MNHEY and SMNVEV (reference sequence). V lost 4 bases, J lost 9 bases, and 6 bases stayed unmatched. The CDR3 nucleotides read TGTGCCAGCAGTTCTAGACTAGCCGCTGAGCAGTTCTTC. Amino acid sequence: CASSSRLAAEQFF.

This rearrangement joins TRBV5-1 to TRBJ1-5; weak D call: TRBD1 (5 bases). Germline-derived CDR1 and CDR2 are SGHRS and YFSETQ. The CDR3 is 14 amino acids. V dropped 2 bases and J dropped 6 bases, with 12 bases sitting between them. The CDR3 spells CASSFEIGGQPQHF. The DNA of the CDR3 is TGCGCCAGCAGCTTTGAAATTGGGGGTCAGCCCCAGCATTTT.

This chain connects TRBV4-1 to TRBJ2-7; D gene ambiguous. The CDR3 covers 14 residues. Trimming stripped 0 bases from V and 3 bases from J, with 9 bases between. Germline V gene data show CDR1 as MGHRA and CDR2 as YSYEKL. As DNA, the CDR3 is TGCGCCAGCAGCCAAGATATGGAAGACTACGAGCAGTACTTC. Protein sequence: CASSQDMEDYEQYF.